These 8 T cell receptor beta chains came from one sample sequenced in a study of OX40 agonist ivuxolimab in advanced cancers. Profiling relied on immunoSEQ multiplex PCR, and the TCRdb table lists in-frame clones only, not all of them. The table lists some 90,000 clones, around 87% of them singletons. The material sequenced was CD4+ or CD8+ T cells sorted from blood, taken in a trial of the OX40 agonist ivuxolimab. All receptors derive from an adult with an advanced solid tumor such as melanoma, head and neck, liver or kidney cancer.

V usage is TRBV9 and J usage is TRBJ1-1, with a possible D match to TRBD1 (5 bases). V was cut by 4 bases and J by 0 bases, with 16 bases left in between. The CDR3 is 16 residues long. The germline V gene encodes CDR1 SGDLS and CDR2 YYNGEE. CDR3 residues: CASSPLGTQVNTEAFF. The CDR3 nucleotides are TGTGCCAGCAGCCCTCTCGGGACTCAGGTGAACACTGAAGCTTTCTTT.

The chain is built from TRBV7-2 and TRBJ2-3; possibly TRBD1 or TRBD2 for D (5 bases each). Between the trimmed V and J ends, which lost 5 bases and 1 base, there was a span of 7 bases. Germline-derived CDR1 and CDR2 are SGHTA and FQGNSA. This CDR3 spans 13 amino acids. This chain's CDR3 is CASSGDGTDTQYF. As DNA, the CDR3 is TGTGCCAGCAGCGGGGACGGCACAGATACGCAGTATTTT.

V is TRBV5-1 and J is TRBJ2-5; 11 bases map to TRBD2. The length of the CDR3 is 15 residues. Per germline, CDR1 SGHRS and CDR2 YFSETQ. V shed 5 bases and J 1 base; nucleotides not matched to a gene: 4. CDR3 amino acids: CASSSGRGSQETQYF. In DNA, the CDR3 is TGCGCCAGCAGTAGCGGGAGGGGGTCCCAAGAGACCCAGTACTTC.

The chain carries TRBV11-2 and TRBJ1-4; unclear D gene. Germline V gives CDR1 SGHAT, CDR2 FQNNGV. Deletions cut 1 base from V and 7 bases from J, with 13 bases between. The CDR3 length is 15 residues. Here the CDR3 reads CASSLAPKFSEKLFF. The CDR3 nucleotides are TGTGCCAGCAGCTTAGCCCCTAAGTTTAGTGAAAAACTGTTTTTT.

The CDR3 loop reads CASSVVGREKLFF. CDR3 bases: TGTGCCAGCAGCGTAGTGGGTCGTGAAAAACTGTTTTTT. The rearrangement joins TRBV9 to TRBJ1-4; D remains unclear. The CDR3 runs to 13 residues. CDR1 is SGDLS, CDR2 YYNGEE, per germline. Trimming cost V 0 bases and J 7 bases, with 7 bases left between them.

This sequence joins TRBV5-1 and TRBJ2-2, with TRBD2 identical over 9 bases. The CDR3 is 16 amino acids. Germline values: CDR1 SGHRS, CDR2 YFSETQ. Unmatched junction bases numbered 8, after V lost 3 bases and J lost 5 bases. The CDR3 DNA reads as TGCGCCAGCAGCTCGGCTAGCGGGATCGGGACCGGGGAGCTGTTTTTT. Protein: CASSSASGIGTGELFF.

The genes are TRBV27 and TRBJ2-7; unclear D gene. Germline V gene data show CDR1 as MNHEY and CDR2 as SMNVEV (reference sequence). This CDR3 spans 18 amino acids. Trimming pared 2 bases from V and 1 base from J, leaving 21 bases between. CDR3 coding DNA: TGTGCCAGCAGTTTACATCCCATCTCCCGGACCTTTTCCTACGAGCAGTACTTC. Translation: CASSLHPISRTFSYEQYF.

The V and J genes are TRBV5-4 and TRBJ2-5, with TRBD1 identical over 8 bases. This CDR3 spans 13 amino acids. J gave up 5 bases and V 3 bases, and 3 bases lay outside the gene matches. CDR1 and CDR2 from the germline V gene are SGHNT and YYREEE (reference sequence). The CDR3: CASSWDRTETQYF. The CDR3 DNA reads as TGTGCCAGCAGCTGGGACAGGACGGAGACCCAGTACTTC.